This T cell receptor beta chain was obtained from a study of T-cell reconstitution after alpha-beta-depleted transplantation in children. Study findings and constraints: When one year had passed after transplant, most T-cell counts and diversity came from newly produced T cells.

On this clonotype: Its antigen is not known.

Researchers prepared the TCRbeta library using unique molecular identifiers, the study reports. Via MiXCR, TCRdb re-called the PCR reads, giving one row per CDR3 protein. The repertoire holds under 100,000 distinct CDR3 sequences, with 15% to 19% as singletons. The CDR3 loop spans 15 amino acids. The germline V gene encodes CDR1 MDHEN and CDR2 SYDVKM. V gave up 3 bases and J gave up 7 bases; unmatched junction bases: 8. The clonotype was recovered from a male patient between 2 and 9 years old who had a stem cell transplant for acute lymphoblastic leukemia, so the T cells may come from the graft donor. The chain carries TRBV28 and TRBJ1-1; 10 positions agree with TRBD1. Here the sequenced sample was PBMCs, mostly from graft donor cells, taken 180 days after TCRalphabeta/CD19-depleted stem cell transplant. CDR3 sequence: CASSFSGTGAFEAFF. The CDR3 coding sequence is TGTGCCAGCAGTTTCTCGGGGACAGGGGCGTTTGAAGCTTTCTTT. The full variable domain, rest sourced from reference TRBV28 and TRBJ1-1, is DVKVTQSSRYLVKRTGEKVFLECVQDMDHENMFWYRQDPGLGLRLIYFSYDVKMKEKGDIPEGYSVSREKKERFSLILESASTNQTSMYLCASSFSGTGAFEAFFGQGTRLTVV.